These 23 T cell receptor beta chains came from one sample sequenced in a study of blood T cell repertoires in COVID-19. The method was immunoSEQ multiplex PCR; TCRdb's version includes in-frame clones alone and lacks a portion of them. The sample yields roughly 380,000 clones, roughly 90% seen once. The source material was PBMCs or T cells enriched from blood (not recorded which). The receptors were gathered from a woman aged 30 to 39 who had been exposed to COVID-19.

The rearrangement uses TRBV5-6 and TRBJ2-1; TRBD2 agrees at 14 bases. The CDR3 sequence is 16 residues long. From germline, CDR1 is SGHDT and CDR2 YYEEEE. Trimming took 1 base from V and 6 from J; bases not matched to a gene: 3. The CDR3: CASSLIGLAGGNEQFF. The CDR3 DNA reads as TGTGCCAGCAGCTTGATCGGACTAGCGGGAGGCAATGAGCAGTTCTTC.

The chain employs TRBV3-1 (or the pseudogene TRBV3-2) and TRBJ2-7, with 9 bases identical to TRBD2. V shed 2 bases, J shed 2 bases, and the junction held 7 bases outside the gene matches. CDR1 LGHDT and CDR2 YNNKEL come from the germline V gene (reference sequence). The CDR3 has 16 residues. CDR3 protein: CASSQTSGLAAYEQYF. Written as DNA, the CDR3 is TGTGCCAGCAGCCAAACCTCGGGACTAGCCGCCTACGAGCAGTACTTC.

This chain uses TRBV18 with TRBJ2-1; TRBD2 matches 15 bases. Germline CDR1 reads KGHSH; CDR2 reads LQKENI. CDR3 length: 19 residues. J was trimmed by 0 bases and V by 3 bases; bases with no gene match: 6. For the CDR3, the DNA is TGTGCCAGCTCACCCCTCGGGACTAGCGGGAGGAGCTCCTACAATGAGCAGTTCTTC. This gives the protein CASSPLGTSGRSSYNEQFF.

This chain uses TRBV29-1 with TRBJ1-2, with D perhaps TRBD1 (5 bases). The germline CDR1 and CDR2 sequences are SQVTM and ANQGSEA. The CDR3 is made up of 12 amino acids. Trimming left V 6 bases short and J 3 bases short, with 11 bases between. Here the CDR3 reads CSVQGWDYGYTF. The CDR3 region has the DNA TGCAGCGTCCAGGGATGGGACTATGGCTACACCTTC. Based on the CDR3 plus reference TRBV29-1 and TRBJ1-2, the full variable domain is SAVISQKPSRDICQRGTSLTIQCQVDSQVTMMFWYRQQPGQSLTLIATANQGSEATYESGFVIDKFPISRPNLTFSTLTVSNMSPEDSSIYLCSVQGWDYGYTFGSGTRLTVV.

This chain connects TRBV7-3 to TRBJ1-1, with a possible D match to TRBD1 (5 bases). V was cut by 2 bases and J by 4 bases, with 14 bases left in between. The germline V gene encodes CDR1 SGHTA and CDR2 FQGTGA. This CDR3 has 15 amino acids. CDR3 in amino acids: CASSLGVSGFTEAFF. CDR3 bases: TGTGCCAGCAGCTTAGGTGTGTCAGGGTTCACTGAAGCTTTCTTT.

The V and J genes are TRBV6-5 and TRBJ1-1; D might be TRBD1 (6 bases). This CDR3 is 15 amino acids long. V was trimmed by 7 bases and J by 7 bases, leaving 22 bases between them. The germline CDR1 and CDR2 sequences are MNHEY and SVGAGI. CDR3 region: CASTQQPGQKFEAFF. In nucleotides, the CDR3 is TGTGCCAGCACCCAACAACCAGGACAGAAGTTTGAAGCTTTCTTT.

V is TRBV9 and J is TRBJ1-2; TRBD1 agrees at 7 bases. Germline CDR1 is SGDLS and CDR2 is YYNGEE. V dropped 5 bases and J dropped 2; count of bases not matched to a gene: 12. This CDR3 contains 16 residues. CDR3 loop: CASSAADRALNYGYTF. DNA for the CDR3: TGTGCCAGCAGTGCCGCCGACAGGGCTCTAAACTATGGCTACACCTTC.

As to this clone: The same CDR3 also results from other DNA sequences found in this sample. This sequence joins TRBV30 and TRBJ1-1; D is undetermined. CDR1 is GTSNPN and CDR2 is SVGIG in the germline V gene (reference sequence). The V and J ends lost 0 bases and 0 bases respectively, with 5 bases between them. The CDR3 spans 13 residues. CDR3 in amino acids: CAWSVHVNTEAFF. Here the CDR3 DNA reads TGTGCCTGGAGTGTACATGTGAACACTGAAGCTTTCTTT.

The rearrangement uses TRBV10-3 and TRBJ2-7, with 7 bases aligning to TRBD1. Unmatched junction bases numbered 5, after V lost 6 bases and J lost 6 bases. There are 12 residues in the CDR3. The germline CDR1 and CDR2 sequences are ENHRY and SYGVKD. The chain's CDR3 is CAIRTGAGEQYF. In DNA, the CDR3 is TGTGCCATCAGAACAGGGGCGGGCGAGCAGTACTTC.

The rearrangement links TRBV28 to TRBJ1-1; no firm D call. The CDR3 spans 11 residues. CDR1 is MDHEN and CDR2 is SYDVKM in the germline V gene. Trimming left V 7 bases short and J 0 bases short, with 3 bases between. CDR3 protein: CASTLNTEAFF. As DNA, the CDR3 is TGTGCCAGCACCTTGAACACTGAAGCTTTCTTT.

Turning to this clone: Other DNA variants within this sample encode the same CDR3. The chain has TRBV18 and TRBJ2-2; 7 bases map to TRBD1. Trimming removed 3 bases from V and 3 bases from J; junction bases left unmatched: 4. The germline V gene has CDR1 KGHSH and CDR2 LQKENI. The CDR3 totals 15 residues. CDR3: CASSPRTGDTGELFF. In nucleotides, the CDR3 is TGTGCCAGCTCACCCCGGACAGGAGACACCGGGGAGCTGTTTTTT.

V usage is TRBV12-3 or TRBV12-4 and J usage is TRBJ1-1; D uncertain. Deletions cut 7 bases from V and 5 bases from J, with 14 bases between. The CDR3 is 13 residues long. The CDR3 loop reads CASTFGVRTEAFF. CDR3 DNA sequence: TGTGCCAGCACTTTCGGGGTACGAACTGAAGCTTTCTTT.

The rearrangement joins TRBV27 to TRBJ2-5; 11 nucleotides align to TRBD1. The germline V gene has CDR1 MNHEY and CDR2 SMNVEV (reference sequence). The CDR3 has 17 amino acids. The trim removed 5 bases at V and 4 bases at J, leaving 12 bases unmatched. CDR3 coding DNA: TGTGCCAGCAGTCCTATACTAGGGACAGGGGGTGGAGAGACCCAGTACTTC. Amino acid sequence: CASSPILGTGGGETQYF.

The gene calls are TRBV2 and TRBJ2-7, with D tentatively TRBD1 (6 bases). V gave up 2 bases and J gave up 3 bases, with 11 bases separating them. CDR3 size: 14 residues. Germline V lookup: CDR1 SNHLY, CDR2 FYNNEI. The CDR3 DNA follows: TGTGCCAGCAGTGAATCGGGCAGGGGCTACGAGCAGTACTTC. This gives the protein CASSESGRGYEQYF.

The chain carries TRBV6-1 and TRBJ1-1; D gene uncertain. The V gene lost 1 base and the J gene lost 1 base, with 4 bases spanning the gap. The germline CDR1 and CDR2 sequences are MNHNS and SASEGT. This CDR3 is built from 13 residues. This chain's CDR3 is CASSEGRNTEAFF. The CDR3 DNA follows: TGTGCCAGCAGTGAAGGCAGGAACACTGAAGCTTTCTTT.

The table lists this clone with a few counts. This sequence joins TRBV12-5 and TRBJ1-4, with TRBD1 matching over 7 bases. The CDR3 consists of 15 residues. Germline-derived CDR1 and CDR2 are LGHNT and FRNRAP. With 7 bases clipped from V and 4 bases from J, the junction kept 9 bases outside the gene matches. CDR3 in amino acids: CASAPRDSDNEKLFF. The CDR3 DNA sequence: TGTGCTAGTGCCCCGAGGGACAGCGATAATGAAAAACTGTTTTTT.

The chain joins TRBV6-5 to TRBJ2-5; the match to TRBD2 covers 7 bases. The CDR3 totals 13 residues. The V gene's germline CDR1 is MNHEY and CDR2 SVGAGI. After removal of 6 bases from V and 5 bases from J, the junction contained 6 bases not matched to a gene. The CDR3 reads CASRHGLGETQYF. The CDR3 DNA sequence: TGTGCCAGCAGACATGGACTAGGGGAGACCCAGTACTTC.

The CDR3 nucleotides read TGTGCCAGTAGTATCCCCCTTTACAATGAGCAGTTCTTC. Its translation: CASSIPLYNEQFF. V gene TRBV19 combines with J gene TRBJ2-1; D unresolved. CDR1 and CDR2 (germline): LNHDA, SQIVND (reference sequence). There are 13 residues in the CDR3. V was clipped by 3 bases and J by 4 bases, with 7 bases between them.

This chain uses TRBV6-6 with TRBJ1-2, with TRBD1 matching over 8 bases. Germline-derived CDR1 and CDR2 are MNHNY and SVGAGI (reference sequence). Trimming at V came to 5 bases and at J to 2 bases, leaving 13 bases not matched to a gene. The CDR3 loop spans 17 amino acids. CDR3 in DNA: TGTGCCAGCAGTCAACAGGGGGGACAGTCAAAGAACTATGGCTACACCTTC. Translating gives CASSQQGGQSKNYGYTF.

The V call is TRBV18, the J call TRBJ2-7; D perhaps matches TRBD2 (7 bases). The ends were cut back, 5 bases at V and 4 bases at J, with 12 bases in the middle. CDR1 and CDR2 from the germline V gene are KGHSH and LQKENI. The CDR3 has 13 amino acids. The CDR3 protein is CASSGGATYEQYF. The CDR3 DNA is TGTGCCAGCTCAGGGGGGGCGACATACGAGCAGTACTTC.

The CDR3 region is CASSLSGGGAKNIQYF. The CDR3 region has the DNA TGTGCCAGCAGCTTATCGGGAGGAGGGGCCAAAAACATTCAGTACTTC. The chain couples TRBV5-4 to TRBJ2-4; 7 bases line up with TRBD2. Germline V gene lookup returns CDR1 SGHNT and CDR2 YYREEE (reference sequence). J gave up 1 base and V 2 bases, and 6 bases lay outside the gene matches. The CDR3 is 16 amino acids.

The V and J genes are TRBV27 and TRBJ2-3, with a weak D call TRBD2 (5 bases). Looked up from germline, CDR1 is MNHEY and CDR2 is SMNVEV (reference sequence). V lost 5 bases and J 1 base, leaving 16 bases between the germline ends. The CDR3 covers 16 residues. The CDR3 loop is CASSPLAFYGTDTQYF. The CDR3 coding sequence is TGTGCCAGCAGTCCCCTAGCCTTCTATGGCACAGATACGCAGTATTTT.

The V gene is TRBV11-2, the J gene TRBJ1-3; no firm D call. Trimming removed 7 bases from V and 2 bases from J, with 21 bases in between. The CDR3 runs to 17 residues. Germline CDR1 SGHAT, CDR2 FQNNGV. CDR3 region: CASTPTIPVGAGNTIYF. For the CDR3, the DNA is TGTGCCAGCACCCCAACTATACCCGTTGGAGCTGGAAACACCATATATTTT.